This T cell receptor beta chain was documented in a study of breast tumors, draining lymph nodes, adjacent tissues. Whole-study findings and limits: Most tumor T cells seemingly derive from lymph node, then expand in tumor. Tumors had less TCR diversity than lymph nodes, more than nontumor tissue. Luminal-like breast cancer showed significantly greater tumor-nontumor repertoire similarity than basal-like breast cancer did.

This clonotype has at least ten counts. Its antigen is not identified. TCRdb re-derived calls from the multiplex PCR reads in MiXCR, one entry per CDR3 protein. Of 150,000 to 200,000 distinct CDR3 sequences listed, approximately 33% are singletons. The CDR3 loop spans 15 amino acids. Unmatched junction bases numbered 11, after V lost 1 base and J lost 8 bases. Germline V lookup: CDR1 SGHDT, CDR2 YYEEEE. Axillary draining lymph nodes of breast cancer patients supplied the node samples. The V and J genes are TRBV5-6 and TRBJ1-2, with 7 bases matching TRBD1. Sequenced sample: axillary lymph node tissue. This sequence originates from a female donor with breast cancer. Some clones in this sample may be carry-over from other donors' samples. The CDR3 bases are TGTGCCAGCAGCTTGAGCCTACAGGGGTTAGGCGGCTACACCTTC. This translates into CASSLSLQGLGGYTF. Variable domain in full (rest from reference TRBV5-6 and TRBJ1-2): DAGVTQSPTHLIKTRGQQVTLRCSPKSGHDTVSWYQQALGQGPQFIFQYYEEEERQRGNFPDRFSGHQFPNYSSELNVNALLLGDSALYLCASSLSLQGLGGYTFGSGTRLTVV.